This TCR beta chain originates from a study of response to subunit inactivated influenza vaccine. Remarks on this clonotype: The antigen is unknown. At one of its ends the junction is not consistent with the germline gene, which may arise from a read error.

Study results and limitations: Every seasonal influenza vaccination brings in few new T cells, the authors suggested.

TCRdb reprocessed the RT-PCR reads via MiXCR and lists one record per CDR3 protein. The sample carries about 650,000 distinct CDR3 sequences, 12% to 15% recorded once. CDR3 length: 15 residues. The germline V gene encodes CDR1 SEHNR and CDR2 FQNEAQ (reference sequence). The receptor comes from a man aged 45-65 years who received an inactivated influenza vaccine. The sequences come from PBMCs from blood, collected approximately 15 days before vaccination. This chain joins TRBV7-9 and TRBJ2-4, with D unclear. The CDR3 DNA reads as TGTGCCATCAGCCGACCGGGCGTAGCCAAAAACATTCAGTACTTC. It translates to CAISRPGVAKNIQYF.